A selection of T cell receptor beta chains follows, all from one sample in a study of shared clonotypes between healthy human individuals. The assay was immunoSEQ multiplex PCR, and TCRdb's table has in-frame clones only and misses some. The sample contains roughly 2.2 million clones, roughly 93% of which appear only once. The sequenced sample consisted of naive CD4+ T cells from PBMCs. These receptors were obtained from a man aged 18 to 30 in good health. Some clones in this sample may be carry-over from other donors' samples. The CDR3 runs from the conserved cysteine through the conserved F or W. Each record gives: clone size, D gene, V gene, J gene, CDR3 protein, CDR3 DNA. D genes are given only for firm matches. Size tells how often a clone was seen (once, few, many) or the class of an expanded clone, and some rows leave it out.

clone_size: .; d_call: .; v_call: TRBV6-6; j_call: TRBJ2-4; cdr3_aa: CASSYIPAHRNIQYF; cdr3_nt: TGTGCCAGCAGTTACATCCCGGCTCATAGAAACATTCAGTACTTC
clone_size: .; d_call: .; v_call: TRBV6-5; j_call: TRBJ1-5; cdr3_aa: CASRVSGISNQPQHF; cdr3_nt: TGTGCCAGCAGAGTTTCAGGGATAAGCAATCAGCCCCAGCATTTT
clone_size: .; d_call: .; v_call: TRBV28; j_call: TRBJ2-2; cdr3_aa: CASLGSANTGELFF; cdr3_nt: TGTGCCAGCTTAGGATCCGCGAACACCGGGGAGCTGTTTTTT
clone_size: .; d_call: TRBD1; v_call: TRBV27; j_call: TRBJ2-7; cdr3_aa: CASSPWDRFYEQYF; cdr3_nt: TGTGCCAGCAGCCCTTGGGACAGGTTCTACGAGCAGTACTTC
clone_size: .; d_call: .; v_call: TRBV6-1; j_call: TRBJ1-2; cdr3_aa: CASSEAGPGYPYGYTF; cdr3_nt: TGTGCCAGCAGTGAAGCGGGGCCAGGGTACCCCTATGGCTACACCTTC
clone_size: .; d_call: .; v_call: TRBV18; j_call: TRBJ2-7; cdr3_aa: CASSPVSGYEQYF; cdr3_nt: TGTGCCAGCTCACCGGTTAGCGGCTACGAGCAGTACTTC
clone_size: .; d_call: .; v_call: TRBV14; j_call: TRBJ2-2; cdr3_aa: CASSQRKSANTGELFF; cdr3_nt: TGTGCCAGCAGCCAAAGAAAGTCAGCGAACACCGGGGAGCTGTTTTTT
clone_size: .; d_call: .; v_call: TRBV2; j_call: TRBJ2-7; cdr3_aa: CASRGGPSGEQYF; cdr3_nt: TGTGCCAGCAGGGGCGGGCCCTCCGGCGAGCAGTACTTC
clone_size: .; d_call: .; v_call: TRBV5-1; j_call: TRBJ2-5; cdr3_aa: CASSFTVGLVEGETQYF; cdr3_nt: TGCGCCAGCAGCTTTACGGTAGGGCTAGTAGAGGGAGAGACCCAGTACTTC
clone_size: .; d_call: .; v_call: TRBV27; j_call: TRBJ1-5; cdr3_aa: CASSLRAGERSNQPQHF; cdr3_nt: TGTGCCAGCAGTTTAAGGGCAGGGGAGAGGAGCAATCAGCCCCAGCATTTT
clone_size: .; d_call: .; v_call: TRBV7-2; j_call: TRBJ1-2; cdr3_aa: CASWGEDGYTF; cdr3_nt: TGTGCCAGCTGGGGGGAAGATGGCTACACCTTC
clone_size: .; d_call: TRBD1; v_call: TRBV18; j_call: TRBJ2-1; cdr3_aa: CASSPGQGANEQFF; cdr3_nt: TGTGCCAGCTCACCGGGACAGGGGGCGAATGAGCAGTTCTTC
clone_size: .; d_call: .; v_call: TRBV5-1; j_call: TRBJ2-3; cdr3_aa: CASSLKGGTDTQYF; cdr3_nt: TGCGCCAGCAGTTTGAAGGGAGGCACAGATACGCAGTATTTT
clone_size: .; d_call: TRBD1; v_call: TRBV28; j_call: TRBJ1-1; cdr3_aa: CASSAWQGANTEAFF; cdr3_nt: TGTGCCAGCAGTGCTTGGCAGGGGGCGAACACTGAAGCTTTCTTT
clone_size: .; d_call: TRBD1; v_call: TRBV6-1; j_call: TRBJ1-1; cdr3_aa: CASRIGDRGPFEAFF; cdr3_nt: TGTGCCAGCAGAATAGGGGACAGGGGGCCTTTTGAAGCTTTCTTT
clone_size: .; d_call: TRBD2; v_call: TRBV4-2; j_call: TRBJ2-1; cdr3_aa: CASSPGTSRDEQFF; cdr3_nt: TGTGCCAGCAGCCCCGGGACTAGCCGCGATGAGCAGTTCTTC
clone_size: once; d_call: TRBD1; v_call: TRBV11-2; j_call: TRBJ2-7; cdr3_aa: CASSSYRGAHPEQYF; cdr3_nt: TGTGCCAGCAGCTCCTACAGGGGAGCTCATCCCGAGCAGTACTTC
clone_size: few; d_call: .; v_call: TRBV18; j_call: TRBJ1-1; cdr3_aa: CASSAQRANTEAFF; cdr3_nt: TGTGCCAGCTCAGCGCAAAGGGCGAACACTGAAGCTTTCTTT
clone_size: .; d_call: TRBD1; v_call: TRBV10-1; j_call: TRBJ1-1; cdr3_aa: CASISDRDTEAFF; cdr3_nt: TGCGCCAGCATTAGTGACAGGGACACTGAAGCTTTCTTT
clone_size: .; d_call: .; v_call: TRBV4-3; j_call: TRBJ2-2; cdr3_aa: CASSQATGELFF; cdr3_nt: TGCGCCAGCAGCCAAGCCACCGGGGAGCTGTTTTTT
clone_size: .; d_call: TRBD1; v_call: TRBV6-1; j_call: TRBJ2-7; cdr3_aa: CASSLDRGVGEQYF; cdr3_nt: TGTGCCAGCAGCTTGGACAGGGGGGTCGGCGAGCAGTACTTC
clone_size: once; d_call: .; v_call: TRBV28; j_call: TRBJ1-1; cdr3_aa: CASSLWDRRAAEAFF; cdr3_nt: TGTGCCAGCAGTTTATGGGACAGAAGGGCGGCTGAAGCTTTCTTT
clone_size: .; d_call: TRBD2; v_call: TRBV6-5; j_call: TRBJ2-1; cdr3_aa: CASSLAGGYNEQFF; cdr3_nt: TGTGCCAGCAGTCTAGCGGGAGGATACAATGAGCAGTTCTTC
clone_size: once; d_call: .; v_call: TRBV18; j_call: TRBJ1-2; cdr3_aa: CASSPGLREGYTF; cdr3_nt: TGTGCCAGCTCACCCGGGCTAAGGGAAGGCTACACCTTC
clone_size: .; d_call: .; v_call: TRBV5-1; j_call: TRBJ2-2; cdr3_aa: CASSPTGTGTGELFF; cdr3_nt: TGCGCCAGCAGCCCCACAGGGACGGGCACCGGGGAGCTGTTTTTT
clone_size: .; d_call: .; v_call: TRBV4-2; j_call: TRBJ2-5; cdr3_aa: CASSQDLRRPETQYF; cdr3_nt: TGTGCCAGCAGCCAAGATTTGAGGCGCCCAGAGACCCAGTACTTC
clone_size: .; d_call: .; v_call: TRBV28; j_call: TRBJ2-1; cdr3_aa: CASTRAQPRSYNEQFF; cdr3_nt: TGTGCCAGCACTAGGGCTCAACCCAGGAGCTACAATGAGCAGTTCTTC
clone_size: .; d_call: .; v_call: TRBV10-3; j_call: TRBJ1-3; cdr3_aa: CAISVVGPGNTIYF; cdr3_nt: TGTGCCATCAGTGTAGTCGGGCCTGGAAACACCATATATTTT
clone_size: .; d_call: .; v_call: TRBV11-2; j_call: TRBJ2-7; cdr3_aa: CASSPSPNEIYEQYF; cdr3_nt: TGTGCCAGCAGCCCATCACCGAACGAAATCTACGAGCAGTACTTC